These 22 T cell receptor beta chains were all obtained from the same sample, sequenced in a study of cytomegalovirus exposure and HLA in healthy donors. Both 60 Vbeta primers and 13 Jbeta primers went into the PCR. Generated by immunoSEQ multiplex PCR, the TCRdb table keeps only in-frame clones and is missing some. This sample has more than 85,000 clones; approximately 80% occur once, and the top ten carry around 6%. Specimen: PBMCs. The receptors derive from a male donor in good health and CMV-seronegative.

The V call is TRBV19, the J call TRBJ1-5, with D tentatively TRBD1 (6 bases). The CDR3 extends over 18 amino acids. Germline assignment: CDR1 LNHDA and CDR2 SQIVND (reference sequence). The V end was cut by 5 bases, the J end by 6 bases, with 26 bases between. CDR3 nucleotides: TGTGCCAGTAGTTTCCGGACAGACTTAGGGCAGGGTGTTCAGCCCCAGCATTTT. It translates to CASSFRTDLGQGVQPQHF.

The CDR3 region is CASSDIGSSYEQYF. CDR3 nucleotides: TGTGCCAGCAGTGATATCGGGAGCTCCTACGAGCAGTACTTC. The chain couples TRBV25-1 to TRBJ2-7, with a tentative D call TRBD2 (6 bases). V was pared by 3 bases and J by 0 bases, with 9 bases between. Per germline, CDR1 MGHDK and CDR2 SYGVNS. This CDR3 contains 14 residues.

This clone was found a few times. The V gene is TRBV5-1, the J gene TRBJ1-2, with a possible D match to TRBD1 (6 bases). The CDR3 has 14 amino acids. The V gene's germline CDR1 is SGHRS and CDR2 YFSETQ. V was shortened by 5 bases and J by 9 bases, with 20 bases between the two germline ends. The CDR3 region has the DNA TGCGCCAGCAGTTCGGGTCAACAGGGCGGGCGCTACACCTTC. This gives the protein CASSSGQQGGRYTF.

This clone turned up a few times. The rearrangement uses TRBV5-5 and TRBJ2-7; TRBD1 matches 7 bases. The CDR3 has 13 amino acids. The V and J ends lost 2 bases and 2 bases, in that order; junction bases with no gene match: 1. Germline V gene sequence: CDR1 SGHKS, CDR2 YYEKEE (reference sequence). The CDR3 DNA sequence: TGTGCCAGCAGCTTAGGGGGCCCCTACGAGCAGTACTTC. Translation: CASSLGGPYEQYF.

The chain has TRBV6-1 and TRBJ1-2, with a weak D call TRBD1 (5 bases). The CDR3 runs to 13 residues. Deletions cut 3 bases from V and 4 bases from J, with 9 bases between. CDR1 MNHNS and CDR2 SASEGT come from the germline V gene. This chain's CDR3 is CASSETATYGYTF. In DNA form, the CDR3 reads TGTGCCAGCAGTGAGACAGCTACCTATGGCTACACCTTC.

This clone was counted a few times. The J gene is TRBJ1-1, the V gene TRBV2, with D unclear. The CDR3 has 11 amino acids. V gave up 3 bases and J gave up 11 bases, with 10 bases separating them. Germline V gene sequence: CDR1 SNHLY, CDR2 FYNNEI. The CDR3 DNA is TGTGCCAGCAGTGAGGAGGCTCGGGCTTTCTTT. Protein: CASSEEARAFF.

This clone has just a few counts. The CDR3 DNA follows: TGTGCCAGTGGATCACGGGGGGAGCAGTTCTTC. Protein sequence: CASGSRGEQFF. This chain joins TRBV19 and TRBJ2-1, with a possible D match to TRBD2 (6 bases). This CDR3 is built from 11 residues. Germline assignment: CDR1 LNHDA and CDR2 SQIVND (reference sequence). The V gene lost 8 bases and the J gene lost 10 bases, with 12 bases spanning the gap. Drawing the rest from reference TRBV19 and TRBJ2-1, the complete variable domain is DGGITQSPKYLFRKEGQNVTLSCEQNLNHDAMYWYRQDPGQGLRLIYYSQIVNDFQKGDIAEGYSVSREKKESFPLTVTSAQKNPTAFYLCASGSRGEQFFGPGTRLTVL.

The chain is built from TRBV7-3 and TRBJ2-3; 11 bases are shared with TRBD2. Per the germline V gene, CDR1 is SGHTA and CDR2 is FQGTGA. V was pared by 5 bases and J by 6 bases, with 4 bases of the junction left unmatched. The CDR3 runs 14 residues. The CDR3 reads CASSLLAGVDTQYF. DNA of the CDR3: TGTGCCAGCAGCCTACTAGCGGGAGTTGATACGCAGTATTTT.

The chain joins TRBV11-1 to TRBJ2-2; D gene unclear. The CDR3 is 15 amino acids. The germline V gene has CDR1 SGHAT and CDR2 FQDESV (reference sequence). Trimming took off 0 bases at V and 6 bases at J, with 11 bases between the two ends. The CDR3 DNA follows: TGTGCCAGCAGCTTAGCGCTAGAAGGCCCCGGGGAGCTGTTTTTT. This codes for CASSLALEGPGELFF.

The chain recombines TRBV15 with TRBJ2-5; TRBD1 agrees at 9 bases. V lost 5 bases, J lost 4 bases, and 11 bases stayed unmatched. The CDR3 is 16 amino acids. Germline V CDR1 and CDR2: LNHNV, YYDKDF (reference sequence). As DNA, the CDR3 is TGTGCCACCAGCTCTTTTTTGGGACAGGGAGGAGAGACCCAGTACTTC. Amino acid sequence: CATSSFLGQGGETQYF.

This chain's CDR3 is CASSQVVGRGAETQYF. The CDR3 DNA reads TGCGCCAGCAGCCAAGTCGTCGGCAGGGGTGCAGAGACCCAGTACTTC. The chain joins TRBV4-3 to TRBJ2-5; maybe TRBD1 (6 bases). Germline assignment: CDR1 LGHNA and CDR2 YSLEER. The CDR3 spans 16 residues. Trimming left V 1 base short and J 4 bases short, with 16 bases between.

The chain carries TRBV18 and TRBJ1-4; no definite D call. Trimming cost V 2 bases and J 13 bases, with 11 bases left between them. Germline V lookup: CDR1 KGHSH, CDR2 LQKENI. The CDR3 spans 12 residues. This chain's CDR3 is CASSPARARLFF. CDR3 coding DNA: TGTGCCAGCTCACCAGCGAGGGCGCGACTGTTTTTT. Complete variable domain (other parts from reference TRBV18 and TRBJ1-4): NAGVMQNPRHLVRRRGQEARLRCSPMKGHSHVYWYRQLPEEGLKFMVYLQKENIIDESGMPKERFSAEFPKEGPSILRIQQVVRGDSAAYFCASSPARARLFFGSGTQLSVL.

The table lists this clone with a few counts. The chain carries TRBV4-2 and TRBJ2-3; no clear D gene. Germline V gene sequence: CDR1 LGHNA, CDR2 YNFKEQ. The V and J ends lost 2 bases and 0 bases respectively, with 12 bases between them. The CDR3 spans 16 residues. The CDR3 reads CASSQLSSGSTDTQYF. Here the CDR3 DNA reads TGTGCCAGCAGCCAACTATCTTCCGGGAGCACAGATACGCAGTATTTT.

The chain carries TRBV6-5 and TRBJ2-7, with D possibly being TRBD2 (7 bases). The length of the CDR3 is 14 residues. Trimming shortened V by 2 bases and J by 8 bases, and 16 bases separated the two germline ends. CDR1 is MNHEY, CDR2 SVGAGI, per germline. CDR3 amino acids: CASSYVQGGRQQYF. The CDR3 nucleotides read TGTGCCAGCAGTTACGTACAGGGAGGGCGGCAGCAGTACTTC.

The chain carries TRBV19 and TRBJ1-2; D not resolved. Germline V lookup: CDR1 LNHDA, CDR2 SQIVND (reference sequence). CDR3 length: 14 amino acids. The ends were cut back, 6 bases at V and 2 bases at J, with 13 bases in the middle. The CDR3 region is CASSPLFLNYGYTF. CDR3 DNA: TGTGCCAGTAGCCCTTTGTTCTTAAACTATGGCTACACCTTC.

J is TRBJ2-5 and V is TRBV7-2; tentative D call: TRBD1 (6 bases). V was clipped by 5 bases and J by 0 bases, with 13 bases between them. Germline CDR1 SGHTA, CDR2 FQGNSA. The CDR3 contains 15 residues. The CDR3, as DNA: TGTGCCAGCAGCCCCCCCGGGGACAACCAAGAGACCCAGTACTTC. Translating gives CASSPPGDNQETQYF.

The chain links TRBV5-8 to TRBJ2-3, with TRBD2 matching over 10 bases. Losses at the gene ends were 0 bases for V and 5 bases for J; bases not matched to a gene: 6. The germline V gene has CDR1 SGHTS and CDR2 YDEGEE. The length of the CDR3 is 16 residues. Here the CDR3 reads CASSLGLAGGVDTQYF. The CDR3 nucleotides are TGTGCCAGCAGCTTGGGATTAGCGGGAGGAGTAGATACGCAGTATTTT.

The count of this clone is one. The chain recombines TRBV11-3 with TRBJ2-7; 7 bases map to TRBD1. Trimming at V came to 4 bases and at J to 2 bases, leaving 8 bases not matched to a gene. The CDR3 is made up of 15 amino acids. Germline V gene sequence: CDR1 SGHNT, CDR2 YENEEA. The CDR3: CASSSRQGQTYEQYF. CDR3 bases: TGTGCCAGCAGCTCGCGACAGGGTCAAACCTACGAGCAGTACTTC.

This chain joins TRBV5-1 and TRBJ2-5, with D hard to call. With 7 bases removed from V and 5 bases from J, the gap between germline ends came to 18 bases. Germline assignment: CDR1 SGHRS and CDR2 YFSETQ. The CDR3 sequence is 14 residues long. The CDR3 reads CASSPSGNVETQYF. CDR3 nucleotide sequence: TGCGCCAGCTCCCCTTCAGGCAATGTGGAGACCCAGTACTTC. The full variable domain, its missing parts supplied by reference TRBV5-1 and TRBJ2-5, is KAGVTQTPRYLIKTRGQQVTLSCSPISGHRSVSWYQQTPGQGLQFLFEYFSETQRNKGNFPGRFSGRQFSNSRSEMNVSTLELGDSALYLCASSPSGNVETQYFGPGTRLLVL.

This clone has only a few counts. V usage is TRBV4-2 and J usage is TRBJ2-1; a weak D match, TRBD2 (6 bases). Germline values: CDR1 LGHNA, CDR2 YNFKEQ. V was trimmed by 3 bases and J by 7 bases, leaving 10 bases between them. CDR3 length equals 13 residues. The DNA for the CDR3 is TGTGCCAGCAGCCACGCTGGAGGGAATGAGCAGTTCTTC. Its translation is CASSHAGGNEQFF.

The J gene is TRBJ1-1, the V gene TRBV28; D possibly corresponds to TRBD1 (5 bases). CDR3 length: 14 residues. With 8 bases removed from V and 3 bases from J, the gap between germline ends came to 16 bases. In germline, CDR1 is MDHEN, CDR2 SYDVKM. In DNA, the CDR3 is TGTGCCAGCGCTGCGGCAGGACAATACACTGAAGCTTTCTTT. Translated, it gives CASAAAGQYTEAFF.

In this sample, this clone turned up a few times. The chain couples TRBV4-2 to TRBJ2-7; no clear D gene. CDR3 length: 16 amino acids. V gave up 1 base and J gave up 0 bases, with 13 bases separating them. The germline V gene has CDR1 LGHNA and CDR2 YNFKEQ. The CDR3 sequence is CASSQVAVLSSYEQYF. Written as DNA, the CDR3 is TGTGCCAGCAGCCAAGTAGCCGTCCTTAGCTCCTACGAGCAGTACTTC.